This T cell receptor beta chain was sequenced in a study of blood T cell repertoires in COVID-19. Repertoires were generated with immunoSEQ multiplex PCR, while TCRdb's copy carries only in-frame clones and drops some. The sample yields some 20,000 clones, about 90% seen once. This CDR3 comprises 16 residues. Germline-derived CDR1 and CDR2 are GTSNPN and SVGIG (reference sequence). V gave up 3 bases and J gave up 6 bases, with 21 bases separating them. The V call is TRBV30, the J call TRBJ1-5; weak D call: TRBD1 (6 bases). This receptor was obtained from an older man with acute or convalescent COVID-19. What was sequenced was peripheral blood. CDR3 sequence (DNA): TGTGCCTGGAGCCGCCCGGGCCAGGGGATCCGTCAGCCCCAGCATTTT. This gives the protein CAWSRPGQGIRQPQHF.